This T cell receptor (beta chain) was identified in a study of shared clonotypes between healthy human individuals. Turning to the study itself: Three CD4 naive, three CD4 memory, two CD8 naive and one CD8 memory plate were used per donor.

Per the original data handling: Without quality scores, immunoSEQ junctional reads could not be filtered like full-length reads. TCRdb's copy holds only in-frame clones and misses some; the assay was immunoSEQ multiplex PCR. V, J and clone size derive from that table, while D and trimming were established from the DNA sequence. The sample lists 2 million to 2.5 million clones, about 92% occurring once. As to this clone: Its antigen is undetermined.

Only CD45RO-negative cells positively selected for CCR7 counted as naive CD8 cells, so terminally differentiated effector memory CD45RA+ cells were excluded. CDR1 is SGHRS and CDR2 is YFSETQ in the germline V gene. The CDR3 sequence is 15 residues long. Unmatched junction bases numbered 12, after V lost 5 bases and J lost 5 bases. Study-level findings and limits: Naive subsets usually exceeded memory subsets in estimated richness. Sequencing depth was a factor that was expected to affect clonotype sharing among donors.

The TCR comes from a man aged 18-30 years in good health. Some clones in this sample may be carry-over from other donors' samples. Sequencing was done on a sample of naive CD8+ T cells from PBMCs. This chain links TRBV5-1 with TRBJ2-5; TRBD2 matches 7 bases. Here the CDR3 reads CASRSERGSRETQYF. CDR3 sequence (DNA): TGCGCCAGCAGATCGGAACGCGGGAGCCGGGAGACCCAGTACTTC.